The 15 T cell receptor beta chains reported below all come from one sample, sequenced in a study of blood T cell repertoires in COVID-19. Assay used: immunoSEQ multiplex PCR; TCRdb lists only in-frame clones, some missing. This sample has over 45,000 clones, with around 83% found just once. Sequencing input: peripheral blood. All receptors come from a woman in her sixties with acute or convalescent COVID-19.

This clone has a handful of counts. The chain couples TRBV9 to TRBJ1-6; D uncertain. Trimming shortened V by 0 bases and J by 7 bases, and 5 bases separated the two germline ends. Per the germline V gene, CDR1 is SGDLS and CDR2 is YYNGEE. The CDR3 runs to 13 residues. The CDR3: CASSVDLNSPLHF. The CDR3 region has the DNA TGTGCCAGCAGCGTAGACTTAAATTCACCCCTCCACTTT.

The sample holds one count of this clone. The J gene is TRBJ1-3, the V gene TRBV2; D not certain. V was pared by 2 bases and J by 0 bases, with 8 bases between. Germline V gene data show CDR1 as SNHLY and CDR2 as FYNNEI. This CDR3 is 15 amino acids long. The CDR3 loop is CASSESWSSGNTIYF. DNA of the CDR3: TGTGCCAGCAGTGAATCGTGGAGCTCTGGAAACACCATATATTTT. Complete variable domain (other parts from reference TRBV2 and TRBJ1-3): EPEVTQTPSHQVTQMGQEVILRCVPISNHLYFYWYRQILGQKVEFLVSFYNNEISEKSEIFDDQFSVERPDGSNFTLKIRSTKLEDSAMYFCASSESWSSGNTIYFGEGSWLTVV.

The CDR3 nucleotides read TGTGCCAGCAGCCGACGACAGAACCAAGAGACCCAGTACTTC. Its protein product is CASSRRQNQETQYF. The V call is TRBV14, the J call TRBJ2-5; a possible D gene is TRBD1 (5 bases). Germline CDR1 and CDR2: SGHDN and FVKESK. The CDR3 is 14 residues long. The ends were cut back, 4 bases at V and 0 bases at J, with 9 bases in the middle.

This rearrangement joins TRBV19 to TRBJ1-2; TRBD1 is a possible D gene (5 bases). There are 14 residues in the CDR3. Deletions cut 7 bases from V and 4 bases from J, with 16 bases between. Per the germline V gene, CDR1 is LNHDA and CDR2 is SQIVND (reference sequence). The CDR3 reads CASIQGGAAYGYTF. In DNA form, the CDR3 reads TGTGCCAGTATTCAAGGTGGGGCGGCCTATGGCTACACCTTC.

This sequence joins TRBV14 and TRBJ1-5; 7 bases fit TRBD1. The CDR3 covers 15 residues. After removal of 5 bases from V and 4 bases from J, the junction contained 8 bases not matched to a gene. In germline, CDR1 is SGHDN, CDR2 FVKESK. The CDR3 region is CASSRGQALNQPQHF. CDR3 sequence (DNA): TGTGCCAGCAGCAGAGGACAGGCGTTGAATCAGCCCCAGCATTTT.

The chain employs TRBV11-2 and TRBJ2-5, with a weak D call TRBD2 (6 bases). There are 14 residues in the CDR3. The germline V gene has CDR1 SGHAT and CDR2 FQNNGV. Trimming removed 0 bases from V and 3 bases from J, with 8 bases in between. CDR3 protein: CASSLERGKETQYF. CDR3 coding DNA: TGTGCCAGCAGCTTAGAACGGGGGAAAGAGACCCAGTACTTC.

The V call is TRBV9, the J call TRBJ2-2; 7 bases agree with TRBD2. V lost 4 bases and J lost 2; bases outside the gene matches: 11. From germline, CDR1 is SGDLS and CDR2 YYNGEE. The CDR3 length is 17 residues. The CDR3 spells CASSRTVLAVNTGELFF. The CDR3 DNA reads TGTGCCAGCAGCCGTACGGTTCTAGCGGTTAACACCGGGGAGCTGTTTTTT. Full variable domain (remainder filled in from reference TRBV9 and TRBJ2-2): DSGVTQTPKHLITATGQRVTLRCSPRSGDLSVYWYQQSLDQGLQFLIQYYNGEERAKGNILERFSAQQFPDLHSELNLSSLELGDSALYFCASSRTVLAVNTGELFFGEGSRLTVL.

The CDR3 coding sequence is TGTGCCAGCAGCAGGGGCAGCAACTATGGCTACACCTTC. It encodes CASSRGSNYGYTF. The J gene is TRBJ1-2, the V gene TRBV6-6; the D gene is possibly TRBD1 (6 bases). Germline V CDR1 and CDR2: MNHNY, SVGAGI (reference sequence). Trimming took off 6 bases at V and 2 bases at J, with 10 bases between the two ends. CDR3 length: 13 amino acids.

In the case of this clone: One end of the junction does not line up with germline, which may come from a read error. The rearrangement links TRBV7-7 to TRBJ2-3; 7 nucleotides align to TRBD2. Germline V lookup: CDR1 SSHAT, CDR2 FNYEAQ (reference sequence). The CDR3 has 15 amino acids. CDR3 sequence reads: CASSLHPSGGSTQYF. The CDR3, as DNA: TGTGCTAGCAGCTTACACCCCTCGGGAGGCAGTACGCAGTATTTT.

V is TRBV5-6 and J is TRBJ1-1; a weak D match, TRBD1 (5 bases). Trimming pared 3 bases from V and 8 bases from J, leaving 14 bases between. Germline values: CDR1 SGHDT, CDR2 YYEEEE. This CDR3 contains 13 residues. The CDR3 region is CASSSEPNREAFF. For the CDR3, the DNA is TGTGCCAGCAGCTCGGAACCCAACAGGGAAGCTTTCTTT.

The J gene is TRBJ1-2, the V gene TRBV27, with 8 bases lining up with TRBD1. J gave up 4 bases and V 3 bases, and 7 bases lay outside the gene matches. Germline V lookup: CDR1 MNHEY, CDR2 SMNVEV (reference sequence). CDR3 length: 15 amino acids. CDR3 loop: CASSLAATGVYGYTF. The CDR3 bases are TGTGCCAGCAGTTTGGCTGCGACAGGGGTCTATGGCTACACCTTC.

This chain uses TRBV18 with TRBJ1-1; D is unclear. The V end was cut by 0 bases, the J end by 8 bases, with 10 bases between. The germline gives CDR1 KGHSH, CDR2 LQKENI. The CDR3 runs 13 residues. CDR3: CASSPPNESEAFF. The CDR3 nucleotides are TGTGCCAGCTCACCACCGAACGAGTCGGAAGCTTTCTTT.

This clone was observed a few times. The J gene is TRBJ1-3, the V gene TRBV9; D is perhaps TRBD1 (5 bases). From germline, CDR1 is SGDLS and CDR2 YYNGEE. The CDR3 is 16 amino acids. Trimming removed 4 bases at V and 0 bases at J, with 14 bases between. The CDR3 sequence is CASSSGSANSGNTIYF. The CDR3 nucleotides read TGTGCCAGCAGCTCAGGGTCGGCGAACTCTGGAAACACCATATATTTT.

The genes are TRBV18 and TRBJ1-1; D is unresolved. The CDR3 totals 14 residues. CDR1 and CDR2 (germline): KGHSH, LQKENI. The V and J ends lost 2 bases and 3 bases respectively, with 10 bases between them. CDR3 DNA sequence: TGTGCCAGCTCACCATTCGGGGAGGACACTGAAGCTTTCTTT. It codes for CASSPFGEDTEAFF.

This chain joins TRBV5-4 and TRBJ2-1; 15 bases line up with TRBD2. Trimming at V came to 4 bases and at J to 7 bases, leaving 6 bases not matched to a gene. This CDR3 contains 16 residues. Germline CDR1 is SGHNT and CDR2 is YYREEE (reference sequence). The CDR3 region is CASSAGTSGRRNEQFF. The CDR3 coding sequence is TGTGCCAGCAGCGCAGGGACTAGCGGGAGGAGGAATGAGCAGTTCTTC.